This T cell receptor beta chain was captured in a study of blood T cell repertoires in COVID-19. At the level of the study: Acute and convalescent COVID-19 specimens originated in the United States, Italy and Spain. PBMCs, B-cell-depleted T cells, or T cells were the source of the cDNA or gDNA that made up the material.

Authors' processing steps: From reference gene primer amplification, estimates of nucleated cell counts were derived. Profiling relied on immunoSEQ multiplex PCR, and the TCRdb table lists in-frame clones only, not all of them. That table gives V, J and clone size, and the DNA gave D and trimming. The sample includes roughly 160,000 clones, 80% to 85% of them seen just once. J was trimmed by 4 bases and V by 2 bases; bases with no gene match: 9. Germline V lookup: CDR1 LNHDA, CDR2 SQIVND (reference sequence). The CDR3 has 17 residues. The source is a man younger than 30 with active or convalescent COVID-19. The chain uses TRBV19 and TRBJ2-1, with 9 bases fitting TRBD2. The material sequenced was peripheral blood. The CDR3 region has the DNA TGTGCCAGTAGTATATGGTTGACTAGCGGTACGTACAATGAGCAGTTCTTC. Translated: CASSIWLTSGTYNEQFF. The full variable domain, its missing parts supplied by reference TRBV19 and TRBJ2-1, is DGGITQSPKYLFRKEGQNVTLSCEQNLNHDAMYWYRQDPGQGLRLIYYSQIVNDFQKGDIAEGYSVSREKKESFPLTVTSAQKNPTAFYLCASSIWLTSGTYNEQFFGPGTRLTVL.